One sample yielded the 13 T cell receptor beta chains listed below, sequenced in a study of cytotoxic CD8 clonotypes in ibrutinib-treated CLL. Method: immunoSEQ multiplex PCR; TCRdb's copy keeps in-frame clones and lacks some. Of under 200,000 clones listed, approximately 80% were seen once; the top ten hold about 4.6%. This sample comprised PBMCs, obtained after 24 months of ibrutinib treatment. Every receptor here comes from a human donor with chronic lymphocytic leukemia.

The chain joins TRBV28 to TRBJ1-5; perhaps TRBD1 as D (5 bases). The V gene lost 6 bases and the J gene lost 9 bases, with 18 bases spanning the gap. The CDR3 extends over 14 amino acids. Germline CDR1 is MDHEN and CDR2 is SYDVKM. CDR3 protein: CASSQKGRERPQHF. The CDR3 DNA sequence: TGTGCCAGCAGCCAGAAGGGGAGGGAGAGGCCCCAGCATTTT.

The rearrangement uses TRBV12-2 and TRBJ2-1; TRBD2, as called in the table, went unchecked against the DNA. TRBV12-2 is a recognized pseudogene. This CDR3 comprises 14 residues. Written as DNA, the CDR3 is TGTGCAAGTCGCTTAGGACTAGCGAGCAATGAGCAGTTCTTC. It translates to CASRLGLASNEQFF.

The chain is built from TRBV5-1 and TRBJ2-1; 8 bases are shared with TRBD2. The germline gives CDR1 SGHRS, CDR2 YFSETQ. This CDR3 has 13 amino acids. After removal of 4 bases from V and 6 bases from J, the junction contained 3 bases not matched to a gene. The CDR3 here is CASSLAGGNEQFF. CDR3 DNA: TGCGCCAGCAGCCTCGCGGGGGGCAATGAGCAGTTCTTC. The variable domain in full, with the rest retrieved from reference TRBV5-1 and TRBJ2-1, is KAGVTQTPRYLIKTRGQQVTLSCSPISGHRSVSWYQQTPGQGLQFLFEYFSETQRNKGNFPGRFSGRQFSNSRSEMNVSTLELGDSALYLCASSLAGGNEQFFGPGTRLTVL.

This clone was observed once. The chain has TRBV30 and TRBJ1-4, with D perhaps TRBD1 (6 bases). This CDR3 region has 15 residues. CDR1 is GTSNPN and CDR2 is SVGIG in the germline V gene (reference sequence). V lost 1 base and J 3 bases, leaving 12 bases between the germline ends. In DNA form, the CDR3 reads TGTGCCTGGAGTGGAACCCAGGGGCCTAATGAAAAACTGTTTTTT. Encoded protein: CAWSGTQGPNEKLFF.

This rearrangement joins TRBV5-8 to TRBJ1-1, with TRBD1 matching 10 bases. Germline V lookup: CDR1 SGHTS, CDR2 YDEGEE. The CDR3 consists of 16 residues. The V gene end was trimmed by 4 bases and the J gene end by 0 bases; junction bases not matched to a gene: 6. CDR3 nucleotides: TGTGCCAGCAGCCCGGGACAGGGGACGATGAACACTGAAGCTTTCTTT. Encoded protein: CASSPGQGTMNTEAFF.

V and J are TRBV5-8 and TRBJ1-1; no firm D call. Germline V gene lookup returns CDR1 SGHTS and CDR2 YDEGEE. The CDR3 totals 17 residues. Trimming took off 4 bases at V and 0 bases at J, with 19 bases between the two ends. The CDR3 is CASSHSGYNLMNTEAFF. For the CDR3, the DNA is TGTGCCAGCAGCCACTCGGGGTACAACCTCATGAACACTGAAGCTTTCTTT. Full variable domain (missing parts from reference TRBV5-8 and TRBJ1-1): EAGVTQSPTHLIKTRGQQATLRCSPISGHTSVYWYQQALGLGLQFLLWYDEGEERNRGNFPPRFSGRQFPNYSSELNVNALELEDSALYLCASSHSGYNLMNTEAFFGQGTRLTVV.

The V and J genes are TRBV2 and TRBJ1-1; 8 bases match TRBD1. In germline, CDR1 is SNHLY, CDR2 FYNNEI. The CDR3 runs to 14 residues. Trimming at V came to 6 bases and at J to 0 bases, leaving 3 bases not matched to a gene. Written as DNA, the CDR3 is TGTGCCAGCAGCCAACAGGGGGTGAACACTGAAGCTTTCTTT. It translates to CASSQQGVNTEAFF.

This chain connects TRBV30 to TRBJ2-7; no reliable D call. The CDR3 covers 11 residues. Deletions cut 0 bases from V and 2 bases from J, with 2 bases between. Germline CDR1 GTSNPN, CDR2 SVGIG (reference sequence). DNA for the CDR3: TGTGCCTGGAGTGTCACCTACGAGCAGTACTTC. Its protein product is CAWSVTYEQYF.

The chain joins TRBV5-6 to TRBJ1-1, with D unresolved. Germline-derived CDR1 and CDR2 are SGHDT and YYEEEE. Between the trimmed V and J ends, which lost 2 bases and 5 bases, there was a span of 10 bases. The CDR3 is made up of 13 amino acids. The CDR3 DNA follows: TGTGCCAGCAGCTTCGCGTCGTCGACTGAAGCTTTCTTT. It yields the protein CASSFASSTEAFF.

This chain links TRBV6-5 with TRBJ2-7, with 7 bases identical to TRBD1. The CDR3 extends over 15 amino acids. Trimming took 7 bases from V and 3 from J; bases not matched to a gene: 12. The germline V gene has CDR1 MNHEY and CDR2 SVGAGI. Written as DNA, the CDR3 is TGTGCCAGCACCAGACCAAACAGGGGAAACTACGAGCAGTACTTC. Translation: CASTRPNRGNYEQYF.

The chain joins TRBV7-9 to TRBJ2-1; 10 nucleotides align to TRBD2. This CDR3 comprises 16 residues. Germline lookup yields CDR1 SEHNR and CDR2 FQNEAQ (reference sequence). With 2 bases clipped from V and 3 bases from J, the junction kept 4 bases outside the gene matches. The CDR3 sequence is CASSLRSGRGYNEQFF. CDR3 DNA sequence: TGTGCCAGCAGCTTAAGAAGCGGGAGGGGCTACAATGAGCAGTTCTTC.

V usage is TRBV12-5 and J usage is TRBJ1-1; TRBD1 might be the D (6 bases). V was shortened by 3 bases and J by 4 bases, with 9 bases between the two germline ends. The length of the CDR3 is 13 residues. Looked up from germline, CDR1 is LGHNT and CDR2 is FRNRAP. The CDR3 DNA reads TGTGCTAGTGGTTTCGGCAGGGGCACTGAAGCTTTCTTT. It is translated as CASGFGRGTEAFF.

The CDR3 spells CASSLAGTSGYNEQFF. CDR3 DNA: TGTGCCAGCAGTTTGGCCGGGACTAGCGGCTACAATGAGCAGTTCTTC. The chain couples TRBV28 to TRBJ2-1; 11 nucleotides line up with TRBD2. With V trimmed by 3 bases and J by 3 bases, 4 bases remained unmatched. The CDR3 is 16 residues long. Germline-derived CDR1 and CDR2 are MDHEN and SYDVKM.